This T cell receptor beta chain was documented in a study of technical replicates of blood from several donors. Germline lookup yields CDR1 MGHRA and CDR2 YSYEKL. The CDR3 contains 15 residues. V lost 2 bases, J lost 7 bases, and 15 bases lay in between. Profiled with immunoSEQ multiplex PCR; TCRdb holds only in-frame clones, not every one. The profile covers roughly 72,000 clones, with approximately 96% appearing a single time and roughly 0.35% taken by the ten largest. The receptor comes from a human donor in good health. This chain connects TRBV4-1 to TRBJ2-1; TRBD2 is a possible D gene (5 bases). The material sequenced was T cells isolated from PBMCs. The CDR3 spells CASSQRENDGNEQFF. CDR3 nucleotides: TGCGCCAGCAGCCAACGGGAAAATGATGGGAATGAGCAGTTCTTC.